This T cell receptor beta chain derives from a study of shared clonotypes between healthy human individuals. The CDR3 extends over 15 amino acids. Per germline, CDR1 SGDLS and CDR2 YYNGEE. V was pared by 4 bases and J by 0 bases, with 5 bases of the junction left unmatched. Study observations and caveats: Investigators collected only blood, and repertoires in tissues likely differ. About 5% of naive CD4 clonotypes were shared across a few donors.

Sequencing used immunoSEQ multiplex PCR; TCRdb keeps in-frame clones, though not all of them. The repertoire holds around 2.3 million clones, under 97% seen once, with around 0.13% in the top ten. About this clone: Antigen specificity is unknown. The sample has other DNA sequences that encode this CDR3 too.

The rearrangement links TRBV9 to TRBJ2-3, with TRBD2 matching over 7 bases. Material: naive CD4+ T cells sorted from blood. Subset given: CD45RA+ positively selected. This TCR was recovered from a man in his late teens or twenties in good health. This CDR3 reads CASSPGGTSTDTQYF. Here the CDR3 DNA reads TGTGCCAGCAGCCCGGGGGGAACTAGCACAGATACGCAGTATTTT. The full variable domain, with the rest looked up from reference TRBV9 and TRBJ2-3, is DSGVTQTPKHLITATGQRVTLRCSPRSGDLSVYWYQQSLDQGLQFLIQYYNGEERAKGNILERFSAQQFPDLHSELNLSSLELGDSALYFCASSPGGTSTDTQYFGPGTRLTVL.